Following are 9 T cell receptor beta chains from one sample sequenced in a study of spatial heterogeneity in lung cancer. The time point is: sample taken at primary tumor resection. TCRdb reprocessed the 5' RACE reads via MiXCR and lists one record per CDR3 protein. The sample includes 60,000 or so distinct CDR3 sequences, about 6.6% of them seen just once. The sequencing used PBMCs, collected at surgery. The receptors derive from a female donor with early-stage non-small cell lung cancer.

This clonotype was observed many times. J is TRBJ1-2 and V is TRBV2, with 10 bases fitting TRBD1. The length of the CDR3 is 16 residues. Germline CDR1 reads SNHLY; CDR2 reads FYNNEI. V shed 6 bases, J shed 7 bases, and the junction held 14 bases outside the gene matches. CDR3 loop: CASSFTQTGGVAGYTF. The CDR3 DNA reads TGTGCCAGCAGCTTCACTCAGACAGGGGGCGTCGCTGGCTACACCTTC.

This clonotype occurred many times. The genes are TRBV19 and TRBJ1-2; unclear D gene. Germline V gene sequence: CDR1 LNHDA, CDR2 SQIVND (reference sequence). This CDR3 has 14 amino acids. V lost 3 bases to trimming and J lost 6 bases, with 14 bases between them. The DNA of the CDR3 is TGTGCCAGTAGTATTTCGGGTGGCTTCGATGGCTACACCTTC. Amino acids: CASSISGGFDGYTF. Supplemented by reference TRBV19 and TRBJ1-2, the full variable domain reads DGGITQSPKYLFRKEGQNVTLSCEQNLNHDAMYWYRQDPGQGLRLIYYSQIVNDFQKGDIAEGYSVSREKKESFPLTVTSAQKNPTAFYLCASSISGGFDGYTFGSGTRLTVV.

The chain is built from TRBV18 and TRBJ1-5; D is unresolved. The germline CDR1 and CDR2 sequences are KGHSH and LQKENI. The CDR3 loop spans 12 amino acids. V lost 5 bases, J lost 5 bases, and 7 bases lay in between. CDR3 in DNA: TGTGCCAGCTCAAAAGGAGATCAGCCCCAGCATTTT. The encoded protein is CASSKGDQPQHF.

This rearrangement joins TRBV20-1 to TRBJ2-1; tentative D call: TRBD1 (6 bases). The CDR3 has 15 amino acids. The germline V gene has CDR1 DFQATT and CDR2 SNEGSKA (reference sequence). Deletions cut 2 bases from V and 1 base from J, with 12 bases between. The CDR3 DNA is TGCAGTGCTAGAAGTTTGGACAGTTCCTACAATGAGCAGTTCTTC. It is translated as CSARSLDSSYNEQFF.

This clonotype was counted many times. In DNA, the CDR3 is TGTGCCAGCAGCACCCCCTTGGGGGGGGCCGGGGCCAACGTCCTGACTTTC. Translation: CASSTPLGGAGANVLTF. The genes are TRBV7-9 and TRBJ2-6; maybe TRBD2 (7 bases). With 5 bases removed from V and 4 bases from J, the gap between germline ends came to 18 bases. CDR1 and CDR2 (germline): SEHNR, FQNEAQ (reference sequence). The CDR3 contains 17 residues.

This clonotype was detected many times. The chain uses TRBV12-2 and TRBJ2-3. TRBV12-2 constitutes a pseudogene. This CDR3 region has 15 residues. The CDR3: CASRFRGGSTDTQYF. CDR3 DNA: TGTGCAAGTCGCTTTCGAGGCGGCAGCACAGATACGCAGTATTTT.

The table lists this clonotype with many counts. The chain combines TRBV29-1 with TRBJ2-1; no definite D call. CDR3 length equals 12 residues. Germline-derived CDR1 and CDR2 are SQVTM and ANQGSEA. Between the trimmed V and J ends, which lost 3 bases and 3 bases, there was a span of 6 bases. CDR3 region: CSVDTYYNEQFF. CDR3 nucleotide sequence: TGCAGCGTTGATACCTACTACAATGAGCAGTTCTTC.

Turning to this clonotype: This may be a read error: a much more frequent sequence differs by one nucleotide. The chain employs TRBV7-2 and TRBJ2-3; tentative D call: TRBD2 (6 bases). CDR3 length equals 15 residues. The germline V gene encodes CDR1 SGHTA and CDR2 FQGNSA. V lost 2 bases and J 4 bases, leaving 13 bases between the germline ends. CDR3 protein: CASSLCHREADTQYF. The CDR3 DNA sequence: TGTGCCAGCAGCTTATGCCATAGGGAGGCAGATACGCAGTATTTT.

This clonotype was observed many times. This chain joins TRBV7-3 and TRBJ2-1; possibly TRBD2 for D (5 bases). Trimming removed 5 bases from V and 3 bases from J, with 14 bases in between. The germline V gene encodes CDR1 SGHTA and CDR2 FQGTGA. The CDR3 has 15 amino acids. The CDR3, as DNA: TGTGCCAGCAGCCCAGAGGGAACCAACTACAATGAGCAGTTCTTC. This gives the protein CASSPEGTNYNEQFF.